The 22 T cell receptor beta chains below all came from one sample that was sequenced in a study of sequential checkpoint blockade in melanoma. Noted treatment: randomized to nivolumab then ipilimumab (arm A) or the reverse (arm B). Sequenced by immunoSEQ multiplex PCR; TCRdb stores in-frame clones only, minus some. The repertoire includes about 28,000 clones, about 88% of them detected once, and less than 15% sits in the top ten. The source was CD8+ T cells sorted from blood (inferred from file names), collected from a patient given nivolumab and ipilimumab in sequence. The origin of the receptors is a human donor with melanoma.

The chain combines TRBV10-3 with TRBJ1-1, with a tentative D call TRBD1 (6 bases). The V and J ends lost 10 bases and 0 bases respectively, with 18 bases between them. Per germline, CDR1 ENHRY and CDR2 SYGVKD. This CDR3 spans 15 amino acids. The CDR3 spells CASLTGTPMNTEAFF. CDR3 DNA sequence: TGTGCCAGCCTCACAGGGACCCCAATGAACACTGAAGCTTTCTTT.

The V call is TRBV2, the J call TRBJ2-7; the D gene is possibly TRBD1 (7 bases). CDR1 and CDR2 (germline): SNHLY, FYNNEI. Trimming took off 4 bases at V and 5 bases at J, with 12 bases between the two ends. The length of the CDR3 is 13 residues. The CDR3 spells CASSGQGGNEQYF. DNA of the CDR3: TGTGCCAGCAGTGGACAGGGAGGTAACGAGCAGTACTTC.

The J gene is TRBJ2-5, the V gene TRBV28, with D possibly being TRBD2 (6 bases). CDR3 length: 17 residues. Germline V gene sequence: CDR1 MDHEN, CDR2 SYDVKM. V lost 5 bases and J 1 base, leaving 20 bases between the germline ends. CDR3 loop: CASSPPLGGALQETQYF. CDR3 nucleotides: TGTGCCAGCAGTCCACCTCTGGGGGGAGCTCTCCAAGAGACCCAGTACTTC.

The gene calls are TRBV13 and TRBJ2-1; TRBD2 aligns across 11 bases. The CDR3 length is 16 residues. Germline CDR1 reads PRHDT; CDR2 reads FYEKMQ (reference sequence). The V segment lost 4 bases and the J segment 4 bases; nucleotides outside the gene matches: 6. DNA of the CDR3: TGTGCCAGCAGCTCGCTACTAGCGGGAGTGTACAATGAGCAGTTCTTC. As protein: CASSSLLAGVYNEQFF.

The rearrangement uses TRBV11-2 and TRBJ2-1; 12 bases match TRBD2. The CDR3 contains 15 residues. V shed 4 bases and J 8 bases; nucleotides not matched to a gene: 6. The V gene's germline CDR1 is SGHAT and CDR2 FQNNGV. The CDR3 coding sequence is TGTGCCAGCAGCTATTCTAGCGGGGGGGCCTATGAGCAGTTCTTC. It codes for CASSYSSGGAYEQFF.

The rearrangement joins TRBV4-1 to TRBJ2-5; D gene ambiguous. The germline gives CDR1 MGHRA, CDR2 YSYEKL. With 4 bases removed from V and 2 bases from J, the gap between germline ends came to 5 bases. The CDR3 covers 12 residues. The CDR3 here is CASSPEQETQYF. In nucleotides, the CDR3 is TGCGCCAGCAGCCCGGAGCAAGAGACCCAGTACTTC.

This clone has only one observation. The rearrangement joins TRBV14 to TRBJ2-5, with D perhaps TRBD2 (7 bases). This CDR3 region has 15 residues. Deletions cut 1 base from V and 4 bases from J, with 13 bases between. From germline, CDR1 is SGHDN and CDR2 FVKESK. CDR3 in amino acids: CASSQGPGGGETQYF. CDR3 coding DNA: TGTGCCAGCAGCCAAGGTCCGGGGGGCGGAGAGACCCAGTACTTC.

The rearrangement links TRBV7-2 to TRBJ2-3; perhaps TRBD1 as D (8 bases). This CDR3 is 18 amino acids long. Trimming took 2 bases from V and 6 from J, leaving 24 bases between them. Per the germline V gene, CDR1 is SGHTA and CDR2 is FQGNSA. The CDR3, as DNA: TGTGCCAGCAGCTTACTATTTTTAGGACAGGGAGGGGGGGATACGCAGTATTTT. This codes for CASSLLFLGQGGGDTQYF.

The chain carries TRBV7-6 and TRBJ1-2; a possible D gene is TRBD1 (6 bases). This CDR3 comprises 15 residues. V was shortened by 1 base and J by 4 bases, with 13 bases between the two germline ends. From germline, CDR1 is SGHVS and CDR2 FNYEAQ. CDR3 amino acids: CASSLGTAKGYGYTF. As DNA, the CDR3 is TGTGCCAGCAGCTTAGGGACAGCCAAAGGCTATGGCTACACCTTC.

This chain uses TRBV18 with TRBJ2-5; TRBD1 is a possible D gene (6 bases). The CDR3 covers 16 residues. The germline V gene encodes CDR1 KGHSH and CDR2 LQKENI. V was pared by 4 bases and J by 0 bases, with 15 bases between. The CDR3 DNA sequence: TGTGCCAGCTCACGGACAGATTCGTCGTACCAAGAGACCCAGTACTTC. It specifies CASSRTDSSYQETQYF. Full variable domain (missing parts from reference TRBV18 and TRBJ2-5): NAGVMQNPRHLVRRRGQEARLRCSPMKGHSHVYWYRQLPEEGLKFMVYLQKENIIDESGMPKERFSAEFPKEGPSILRIQQVVRGDSAAYFCASSRTDSSYQETQYFGPGTRLLVL.

The gene calls are TRBV28 and TRBJ2-6, with a possible D match to TRBD2 (5 bases). This CDR3 spans 15 amino acids. Per germline, CDR1 MDHEN and CDR2 SYDVKM. V shed 1 base and J shed 4 bases, with 8 bases lying between them. The CDR3 DNA is TGTGCCAGCAGTTTATCGGGATCCGGGGCCAACGTCCTGACTTTC. Translation: CASSLSGSGANVLTF.

The chain joins TRBV27 to TRBJ2-7; a possible D gene is TRBD2 (6 bases). The length of the CDR3 is 14 residues. Germline V gives CDR1 MNHEY, CDR2 SMNVEV (reference sequence). V was trimmed by 2 bases and J by 3 bases, leaving 11 bases between them. The CDR3 protein is CASSLLGGIYEQYF. In nucleotides, the CDR3 is TGTGCCAGCAGTTTACTCGGGGGTATCTACGAGCAGTACTTC.

Written as DNA, the CDR3 is TGTGCCAGCAGTTTTTCCGGGGCCGGGGAGCTGTTTTTT. Translating it yields CASSFSGAGELFF. V and J are TRBV27 and TRBJ2-2; TRBD2 is a possible D gene (5 bases). V lost 3 bases and J 6 bases, leaving 8 bases between the germline ends. CDR1 and CDR2 from the germline V gene are MNHEY and SMNVEV (reference sequence). CDR3 length: 13 residues.

This clone was observed a few times. The rearrangement uses TRBV21-1 and TRBJ1-2; the table calls TRBD1, which could not be checked here. TRBV21-1 is described as a pseudogene. CDR3 size: 14 residues. The CDR3 region has the DNA TGTGCCAGCAGCAGACAGGGGAAGGGCTATGGCTACACCTTC. Its protein product is CASSRQGKGYGYTF.

The chain combines TRBV27 with TRBJ1-6; D call uncertain. The CDR3 is 14 amino acids. Trimming pared 3 bases from V and 0 bases from J, leaving 3 bases between. The germline CDR1 and CDR2 sequences are MNHEY and SMNVEV (reference sequence). The CDR3 DNA follows: TGTGCCAGCAGTTTGAGCTCCTATAATTCACCCCTCCACTTT. It yields the protein CASSLSSYNSPLHF.

This rearrangement joins TRBV9 to TRBJ2-3; possibly TRBD2 for D (5 bases). Germline loops: CDR1 SGDLS, CDR2 YYNGEE. The V and J ends lost 0 bases and 1 base respectively, with 9 bases between them. CDR3 size: 15 residues. The CDR3 here is CASSVGWGGTDTQYF. The CDR3 DNA is TGTGCCAGCAGCGTAGGCTGGGGAGGCACAGATACGCAGTATTTT. Combining the CDR3 with reference TRBV9 and TRBJ2-3 gives the whole variable domain DSGVTQTPKHLITATGQRVTLRCSPRSGDLSVYWYQQSLDQGLQFLIQYYNGEERAKGNILERFSAQQFPDLHSELNLSSLELGDSALYFCASSVGWGGTDTQYFGPGTRLTVL.

The rearrangement joins TRBV5-6 to TRBJ1-2; tentatively, D is TRBD1 (5 bases). This CDR3 has 13 amino acids. Germline CDR1 and CDR2: SGHDT and YYEEEE. V gave up 0 bases and J gave up 5 bases, with 8 bases separating them. The CDR3 loop is CASSLGQTYGYTF. For the CDR3, the DNA is TGTGCCAGCAGCTTGGGACAGACATATGGCTACACCTTC.

The V gene is TRBV11-2, the J gene TRBJ1-5; D is unresolved. The V end lost 1 base, the J end lost 7 bases, and 8 bases lay between the germline ends. This CDR3 is built from 13 residues. Germline V lookup: CDR1 SGHAT, CDR2 FQNNGV. Written as DNA, the CDR3 is TGTGCCAGCAGCTTAGGTTGGAGGCAGCCCCAGCATTTT. Amino acids: CASSLGWRQPQHF.

This rearrangement joins TRBV6-1 to TRBJ2-7, with 11 bases aligning to TRBD2. The J segment lost 5 bases and the V segment lost 6 bases, leaving 3 bases of the junction unmatched. Looked up from germline, CDR1 is MNHNS and CDR2 is SASEGT. This CDR3 comprises 13 residues. The CDR3 DNA is TGTGCCAGCAGACTAGCGGGGGACCACGAGCAGTACGTC. Translation: CASRLAGDHEQYV.

The gene calls are TRBV4-3 and TRBJ2-5, with D perhaps matching TRBD1 (5 bases). The CDR3 covers 14 residues. The germline CDR1 and CDR2 sequences are LGHNA and YSLEER. V was clipped by 0 bases and J by 3 bases, with 8 bases between them. Here the CDR3 reads CASSQDIQEETQYF. The CDR3 DNA follows: TGCGCCAGCAGCCAAGATATACAGGAAGAGACCCAGTACTTC.

The rearrangement joins TRBV13 to TRBJ2-1; no reliable D call. Looked up from germline, CDR1 is PRHDT and CDR2 is FYEKMQ (reference sequence). Trimming shortened V by 0 bases and J by 0 bases, and 12 bases separated the two germline ends. CDR3 size: 17 residues. DNA for the CDR3: TGTGCCAGCAGCTTAGGCCCTTCAGCGAGCTCCTACAATGAGCAGTTCTTC. Translated, it gives CASSLGPSASSYNEQFF.

The chain couples TRBV4-1 to TRBJ2-3; weak D call: TRBD2 (6 bases). Germline loops: CDR1 MGHRA, CDR2 YSYEKL. The length of the CDR3 is 15 residues. Trimming took 2 bases from V and 0 from J, leaving 9 bases between them. DNA for the CDR3: TGCGCCAGCAGCCAATTAGCGGCTAGCACAGATACGCAGTATTTT. Protein product: CASSQLAASTDTQYF.